This T cell receptor beta chain was sequenced for a study of T cell repertoires in cytomegalovirus infection. Background on the study: Public TCR beta signatures indicated both CMV infection and matching HLA type. Points from the study as a whole: CMV-specific TCR beta clonotypes restricted by HLA-C were the ones dominating the ex vivo response. Summed public TCR beta family frequency identified CMV carriers bearing the relevant HLA.

TCRdb re-analysed the reads in MiXCR, keeping a single row per CDR3 protein. This table holds some 590,000 distinct CDR3 sequences, approximately 40% found once. V shed 7 bases and J 6 bases; nucleotides not matched to a gene: 15. This CDR3 contains 16 residues. The V gene's germline CDR1 is MNHEY and CDR2 SMNVEV (reference sequence). Comment on this clonotype: Its antigen is undetermined.

This TCR derives from a human donor in good health (CMV status not recorded). Some clones in this sample may be carry-over from other donors' samples. The genes are TRBV27 and TRBJ1-3, with 7 bases aligning to TRBD1. Sequenced material: cultured PBMCs, taken from culture after CMV antigen stimulation. The CDR3 bases are TGTGCCAGCACCTCCCTGTCGACAGGGTGGGCAAACACCATATATTTT. Its translation is CASTSLSTGWANTIYF.